These 14 T cell receptor beta chains share one sample of origin, sequenced in a study of blood T cell repertoires in COVID-19. Libraries were prepared by immunoSEQ multiplex PCR; TCRdb keeps only in-frame clonotypes and omits some of them. The sample includes about 62,000 clones, around 87% seen only once; the top ten take roughly 1.2%. Source material: peripheral blood. The receptors come from a woman aged 60 to 75 with acute or convalescent COVID-19.

V usage is TRBV19 and J usage is TRBJ2-5; 11 bases agree with TRBD2. Germline CDR1 is LNHDA and CDR2 is SQIVND (reference sequence). The ends lost 3 bases at V and 5 bases at J; junction bases unmatched: 11. This CDR3 region has 17 residues. The CDR3: CASSIELAGVPSETQYF. DNA for the CDR3: TGTGCCAGTAGTATTGAACTAGCGGGAGTACCGAGCGAGACCCAGTACTTC.

This rearrangement joins TRBV15 to TRBJ1-6; a weak D match, TRBD1 (5 bases). The CDR3 has 14 amino acids. V was shortened by 11 bases and J by 6 bases, with 17 bases between the two germline ends. Germline V gives CDR1 LNHNV, CDR2 YYDKDF (reference sequence). The CDR3 loop reads CASQIDRFNSPLHF. The CDR3 nucleotides are TGTGCCTCCCAGATAGACAGATTTAATTCACCCCTCCACTTT.

Only a few counts were recorded for this clone. The chain combines TRBV3-1 (or the pseudogene TRBV3-2) with TRBJ1-2; TRBD1 matches at 7 bases. CDR3 size: 13 residues. The germline V gene encodes CDR1 LGHDT and CDR2 YNNKEL (reference sequence). After removal of 6 bases from V and 7 bases from J, the junction contained 8 bases not matched to a gene. The CDR3, as DNA: TGTGCCAGCAGACCGACAGGGCAGCGTGGCTACACCTTC. Translation: CASRPTGQRGYTF.

Only one count was recorded for this clone. V gene TRBV10-2 combines with J gene TRBJ1-6; D gene uncertain. V gave up 7 bases and J gave up 6 bases, with 16 bases separating them. The CDR3 consists of 15 residues. Germline V gives CDR1 WSHSY, CDR2 SAAADI. CDR3 amino acids: CASISRPGGNSPLHF. The CDR3 nucleotides read TGCGCCAGCATCTCTCGCCCCGGAGGTAATTCACCCCTCCACTTT.

The chain joins TRBV5-1 to TRBJ1-1, with D perhaps TRBD1 (5 bases). The CDR3 runs to 15 residues. The V end was cut by 3 bases, the J end by 5 bases, with 17 bases between. CDR1 is SGHRS, CDR2 YFSETQ, per germline. The CDR3 here is CASSWDQGGRTEAFF. In DNA, the CDR3 is TGCGCCAGCAGCTGGGACCAGGGAGGGAGAACTGAAGCTTTCTTT.

This clone was recorded once. V and J are TRBV5-1 and TRBJ2-2; no clear D. The germline gives CDR1 SGHRS, CDR2 YFSETQ. V was trimmed by 1 base and J by 0 bases, leaving 7 bases between them. CDR3 length equals 15 residues. The CDR3 sequence: CASSLLQANTGELFF. CDR3 nucleotide sequence: TGCGCCAGCAGCTTGCTCCAGGCGAACACCGGGGAGCTGTTTTTT.

This rearrangement joins TRBV6-4 to TRBJ1-5; TRBD1 is a possible D gene (6 bases). CDR1 and CDR2 from the germline V gene are MRHNA and SNTAGT. V was pared by 6 bases and J by 0 bases, with 9 bases between. CDR3 length equals 14 residues. The CDR3 here is CASREQGSNQPQHF. In nucleotides, the CDR3 is TGTGCCAGCAGAGAACAGGGTAGCAATCAGCCCCAGCATTTT.

The V and J genes are TRBV6-5 and TRBJ2-5, with unresolved D. V gave up 7 bases and J gave up 4 bases, with 7 bases separating them. CDR1 and CDR2 (germline): MNHEY, SVGAGI. CDR3 size: 11 residues. CDR3 coding DNA: TGTGCCAGCAAAGGAGCAGAGACCCAGTACTTC. Protein: CASKGAETQYF.

V usage is TRBV5-1 and J usage is TRBJ2-5; the D gene is possibly TRBD2 (5 bases). There are 15 residues in the CDR3. V lost 0 bases and J 5 bases, leaving 14 bases between the germline ends. Germline V gene data show CDR1 as SGHRS and CDR2 as YFSETQ. CDR3 bases: TGCGCCAGCAGCTTGGTGTCCGGGTCGGGGGAGACCCAGTACTTC. Amino acids: CASSLVSGSGETQYF.

The gene calls are TRBV29-1 and TRBJ1-4, with D unresolved. Germline V gene sequence: CDR1 SQVTM, CDR2 ANQGSEA. V lost 4 bases and J lost 7, with 10 bases in between. The CDR3 extends over 12 amino acids. CDR3 region: CSVGGLGEKLFF. In nucleotides, the CDR3 is TGCAGCGTTGGAGGGCTGGGTGAAAAACTGTTTTTT.

The rearrangement links TRBV6-2 or TRBV6-3 to TRBJ1-6; D is ambiguous. V was clipped by 4 bases and J by 7 bases, with 11 bases between them. This CDR3 region has 14 residues. Germline-derived CDR1 and CDR2 are MNHEY and SVGEGT. The CDR3 loop reads CASSSLRQNSPLHF. The DNA for the CDR3 is TGTGCCAGCAGTTCCCTTCGTCAGAATTCACCCCTCCACTTT.

The chain couples TRBV5-1 to TRBJ2-6, with TRBD1 matching over 9 bases. There are 16 residues in the CDR3. The junction had 1 base not matched to a gene; V was cut back by 3 bases and J by 0 bases. CDR1 is SGHRS and CDR2 is YFSETQ in the germline V gene. The CDR3 nucleotides are TGCGCCAGCAGCTGGACAGGGGACTCTGGGGCCAACGTCCTGACTTTC. Its protein is CASSWTGDSGANVLTF.

The rearrangement uses TRBV4-1 and TRBJ2-5, with 7 bases fitting TRBD2. The CDR3 has 17 residues. V lost 0 bases to trimming and J lost 0 bases; unmatched junction nucleotides: 7. In germline, CDR1 is MGHRA, CDR2 YSYEKL. The CDR3, as DNA: TGCGCCAGCAGCCAAGACCCAGCGGGAACGTACCAAGAGACCCAGTACTTC. As protein: CASSQDPAGTYQETQYF.

The chain employs TRBV28 and TRBJ1-2; 8 bases are shared with TRBD1. The junction had 11 bases not matched to a gene; V was cut back by 6 bases and J by 8 bases. The CDR3 totals 14 residues. The V gene's germline CDR1 is MDHEN and CDR2 SYDVKM. The CDR3 nucleotides read TGTGCCAGCAGGCGGGGACAGGTACTGTGGGGCTACACCTTC. Protein: CASRRGQVLWGYTF.